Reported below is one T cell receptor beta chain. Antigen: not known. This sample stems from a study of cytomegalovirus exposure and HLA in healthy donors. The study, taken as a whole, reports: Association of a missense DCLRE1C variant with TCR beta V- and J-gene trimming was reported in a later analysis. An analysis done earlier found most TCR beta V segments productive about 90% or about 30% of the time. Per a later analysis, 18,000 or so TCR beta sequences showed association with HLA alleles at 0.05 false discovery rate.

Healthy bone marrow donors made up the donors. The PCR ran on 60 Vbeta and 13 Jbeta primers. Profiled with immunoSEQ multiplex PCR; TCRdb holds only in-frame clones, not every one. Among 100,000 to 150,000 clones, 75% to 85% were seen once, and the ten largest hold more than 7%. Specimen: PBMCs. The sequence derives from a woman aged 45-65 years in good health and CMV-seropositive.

CDR3 amino acids: CASRQGLNTGELFF. The CDR3, as DNA: TGTGCCAGCAGGCAGGGGTTGAACACCGGGGAGCTGTTTTTT. The V and J genes are TRBV6-1 and TRBJ2-2; TRBD1 is a possible D gene (6 bases). The V gene's germline CDR1 is MNHNS and CDR2 SASEGT. Trimming left V 6 bases short and J 1 base short, with 9 bases between. The CDR3 is 14 amino acids.